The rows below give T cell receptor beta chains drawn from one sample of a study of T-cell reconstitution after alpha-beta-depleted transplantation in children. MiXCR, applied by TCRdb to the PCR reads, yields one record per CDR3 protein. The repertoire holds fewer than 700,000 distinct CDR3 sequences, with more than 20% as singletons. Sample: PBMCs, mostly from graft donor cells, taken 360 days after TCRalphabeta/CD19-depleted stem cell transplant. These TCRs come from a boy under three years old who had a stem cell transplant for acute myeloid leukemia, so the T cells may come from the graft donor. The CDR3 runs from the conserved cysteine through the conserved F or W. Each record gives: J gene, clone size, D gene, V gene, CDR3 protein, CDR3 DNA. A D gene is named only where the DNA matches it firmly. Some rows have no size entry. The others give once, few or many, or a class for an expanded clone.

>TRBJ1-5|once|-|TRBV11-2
CASSLGAGTINSNQPQHF
TGTGCCAGCAGCTTAGGGGCCGGTACGATAAACAGCAATCAGCCCCAGCATTTT
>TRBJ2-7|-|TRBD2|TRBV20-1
CSAGRGVTYEQYF
TGCAGTGCCGGGCGGGGGGTGACCTACGAGCAGTACTTC
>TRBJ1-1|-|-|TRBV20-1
CSAGDRLNTEAFF
TGCAGTGCTGGCGACAGGTTGAACACTGAAGCTTTCTTT
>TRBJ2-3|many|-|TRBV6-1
CASRITAALSHTQYF
TGTGCCAGCAGGATAACCGCGGCTCTCTCACATACGCAGTATTTT
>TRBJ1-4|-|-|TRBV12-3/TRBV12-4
CASSFRDGRLNEKLFF
TGTGCCAGCAGTTTCCGGGACGGTCGTCTTAATGAAAAACTGTTTTTT
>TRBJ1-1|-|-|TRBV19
CASSMEVGVNTEAFF
TGTGCCAGTAGTATGGAAGTGGGAGTGAACACTGAAGCTTTCTTT
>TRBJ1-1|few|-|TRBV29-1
CSVEAPTGNTEAFF
TGCAGCGTTGAAGCCCCGACAGGGAACACTGAAGCTTTCTTT
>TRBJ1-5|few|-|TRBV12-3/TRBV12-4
CASSPRTGGVGQPQHF
TGTGCCAGCAGTCCGCGGACTGGAGGGGTCGGTCAGCCCCAGCATTTT
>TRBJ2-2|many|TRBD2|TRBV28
CASSSPSGGQGELFF
TGTGCCAGCAGTTCCCCTAGCGGGGGGCAGGGGGAGCTGTTTTTT
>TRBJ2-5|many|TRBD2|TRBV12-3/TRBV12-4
CASSYQRGTQYF
TGTGCCAGCAGTTACCAGCGGGGGACCCAGTACTTC
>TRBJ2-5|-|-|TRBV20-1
CSARAEETQYF
TGCAGTGCCAGGGCGGAAGAGACCCAGTACTTC
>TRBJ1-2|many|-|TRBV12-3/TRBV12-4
CASSLRGGSYGYTF
TGTGCCAGCAGTTTACGGGGCGGCAGCTATGGCTACACCTTC
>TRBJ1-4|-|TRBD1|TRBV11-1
CASSPRDSLTKIEKLFF
TGTGCCAGCAGCCCTCGGGACAGCCTTACGAAGATCGAAAAACTGTTTTTT
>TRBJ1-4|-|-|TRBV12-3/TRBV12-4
CASSWSGGTYEEKLFF
TGTGCCAGCAGTTGGTCCGGCGGGACATATGAGGAAAAACTGTTTTTT
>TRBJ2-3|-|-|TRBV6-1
CASGSGRGTDTQYF
TGTGCCAGCGGGTCGGGGCGAGGCACAGATACGCAGTATTTT
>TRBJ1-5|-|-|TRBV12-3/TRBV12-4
CASTPGGAHQPQHF
TGTGCCAGCACCCCGGGGGGTGCACACCAGCCCCAGCATTTT
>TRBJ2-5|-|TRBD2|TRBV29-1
CSATPGLALETQYF
TGCAGCGCCACTCCGGGACTAGCTTTAGAGACCCAGTACTTC
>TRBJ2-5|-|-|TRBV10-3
CAISESQGQETQYF
TGTGCCATCAGTGAGTCCCAGGGCCAAGAGACCCAGTACTTC
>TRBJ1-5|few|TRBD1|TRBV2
CASNRVQGAYQPQHF
TGTGCCAGCAATCGAGTCCAGGGGGCATACCAGCCCCAGCATTTT
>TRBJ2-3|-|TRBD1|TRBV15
CATSRAPGQHTDTQYF
TGTGCCACCAGCAGAGCTCCGGGACAGCACACAGATACGCAGTATTTT
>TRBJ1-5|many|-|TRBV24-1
CATSIGGSGQPQHF
TGTGCCACCAGTATAGGAGGGTCGGGCCAGCCCCAGCATTTT
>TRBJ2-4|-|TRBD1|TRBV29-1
CSVARAGTGVNIQYF
TGCAGCGTTGCTCGAGCCGGGACAGGGGTAAACATTCAGTACTTC
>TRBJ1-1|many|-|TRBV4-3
CASSRIADRLNTEAFF
TGCGCCAGCAGCCGAATCGCAGACAGGTTGAACACTGAAGCTTTCTTT
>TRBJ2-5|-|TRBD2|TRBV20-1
CSARTGLAGETQYF
TGCAGTGCTAGAACCGGACTAGCGGGGGAGACCCAGTACTTC
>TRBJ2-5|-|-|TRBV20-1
CSASRRLEQETQYF
TGCAGTGCTAGTAGGAGGCTAGAACAAGAGACCCAGTACTTC
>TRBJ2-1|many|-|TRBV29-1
CSVLLSGPRVDEQFF
TGCAGCGTTCTCCTCTCCGGGCCTAGGGTCGATGAGCAGTTCTTC
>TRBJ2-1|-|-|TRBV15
CATSLQGRGYNEQFF
TGTGCCACCAGCTTACAGGGACGGGGGTACAATGAGCAGTTCTTC
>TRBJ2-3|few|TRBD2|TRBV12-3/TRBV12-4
CASSLGGVPTDTQYF
TGTGCCAGCAGCCTGGGGGGGGTCCCCACAGATACGCAGTATTTT
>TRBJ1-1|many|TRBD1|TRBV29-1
CSYSRTGGNTEAFF
TGCAGCTATTCCCGGACAGGGGGGAACACTGAAGCTTTCTTT
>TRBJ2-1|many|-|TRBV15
CATSRVRGRPYNEQFF
TGTGCCACCAGCAGAGTACGGGGGCGACCCTACAATGAGCAGTTCTTC
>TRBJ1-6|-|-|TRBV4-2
CASSQDRGQGNSPLHF
TGTGCCAGCAGCCAAGATAGAGGGCAGGGGAATTCACCCCTCCACTTT
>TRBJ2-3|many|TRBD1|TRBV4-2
CASSQGQGSTDTQYF
TGTGCCAGCAGCCAAGGACAGGGCAGCACAGATACGCAGTATTTT
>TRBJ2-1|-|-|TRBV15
CATSRERGLSYNEQFF
TGTGCCACCAGCAGAGAACGAGGGCTTTCCTACAATGAGCAGTTCTTC
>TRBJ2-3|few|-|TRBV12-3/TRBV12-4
CASSSRDFRGTDTQYF
TGTGCCAGCAGTTCCCGGGACTTCCGAGGGACAGATACGCAGTATTTT
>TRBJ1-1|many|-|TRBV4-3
CASSQGGRGRTEAFF
TGCGCCAGCAGCCAAGGGGGCAGGGGACGGACTGAAGCTTTCTTT
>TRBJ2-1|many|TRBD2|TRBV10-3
CAISRLAGASYNEQFF
TGTGCCATCAGTCGACTAGCGGGGGCCTCCTACAATGAGCAGTTCTTC
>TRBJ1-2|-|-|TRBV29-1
CSVHWSYGYTF
TGCAGCGTGCATTGGTCTTATGGCTACACCTTC
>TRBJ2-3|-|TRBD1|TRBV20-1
CSATQLTGISTDTQYF
TGCAGTGCTACTCAACTGACAGGGATTAGCACAGATACGCAGTATTTT
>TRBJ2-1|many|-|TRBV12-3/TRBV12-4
CASSLERDNEQFF
TGTGCCAGCAGTTTAGAAAGGGACAATGAGCAGTTCTTC
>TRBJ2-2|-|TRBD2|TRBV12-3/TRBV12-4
CASSGPRGLTLPNTGELFF
TGTGCCAGCAGTGGACCTCGGGGACTAACTTTACCAAACACCGGGGAGCTGTTTTTT
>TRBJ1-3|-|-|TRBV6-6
CASSYSRGITIYF
TGTGCCAGCAGTTACTCGAGAGGAATCACCATATATTTT
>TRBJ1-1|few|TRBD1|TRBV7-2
CASSLPRTGSNTEAFF
TGTGCCAGCAGCTTACCCAGGACAGGGTCGAACACTGAAGCTTTCTTT
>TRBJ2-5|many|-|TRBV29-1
CSVASPLQETQYF
TGCAGCGTGGCGTCCCCTTTACAAGAGACCCAGTACTTC
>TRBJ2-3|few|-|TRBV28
CASEGTDTQYF
TGTGCCAGCGAAGGCACAGATACGCAGTATTTT
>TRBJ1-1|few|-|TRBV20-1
CSARDGTRGTEAFF
TGCAGTGCTAGAGATGGGACACGGGGGACTGAAGCTTTCTTT
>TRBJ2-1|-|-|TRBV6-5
CASSFGAGGNNEQFF
TGTGCCAGCAGTTTCGGAGCGGGCGGCAACAATGAGCAGTTCTTC
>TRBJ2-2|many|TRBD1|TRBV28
CASSLRTGWRELFF
TGTGCCAGCAGCCTGAGGACAGGGTGGCGGGAGCTGTTTTTT
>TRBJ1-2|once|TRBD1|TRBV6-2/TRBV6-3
CASSPGQSGYGYTF
TGTGCCAGCAGTCCGGGACAGTCCGGCTATGGCTACACCTTC